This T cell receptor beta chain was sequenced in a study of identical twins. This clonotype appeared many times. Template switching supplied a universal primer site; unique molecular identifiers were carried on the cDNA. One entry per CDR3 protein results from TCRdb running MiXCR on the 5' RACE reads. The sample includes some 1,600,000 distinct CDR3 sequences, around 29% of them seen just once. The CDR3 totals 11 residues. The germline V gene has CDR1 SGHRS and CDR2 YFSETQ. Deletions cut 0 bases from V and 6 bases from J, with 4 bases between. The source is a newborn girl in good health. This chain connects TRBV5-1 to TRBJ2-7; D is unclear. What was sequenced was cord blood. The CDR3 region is CASSLGIEQYF. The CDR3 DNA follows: TGCGCCAGCAGCTTGGGGATCGAGCAGTACTTC.